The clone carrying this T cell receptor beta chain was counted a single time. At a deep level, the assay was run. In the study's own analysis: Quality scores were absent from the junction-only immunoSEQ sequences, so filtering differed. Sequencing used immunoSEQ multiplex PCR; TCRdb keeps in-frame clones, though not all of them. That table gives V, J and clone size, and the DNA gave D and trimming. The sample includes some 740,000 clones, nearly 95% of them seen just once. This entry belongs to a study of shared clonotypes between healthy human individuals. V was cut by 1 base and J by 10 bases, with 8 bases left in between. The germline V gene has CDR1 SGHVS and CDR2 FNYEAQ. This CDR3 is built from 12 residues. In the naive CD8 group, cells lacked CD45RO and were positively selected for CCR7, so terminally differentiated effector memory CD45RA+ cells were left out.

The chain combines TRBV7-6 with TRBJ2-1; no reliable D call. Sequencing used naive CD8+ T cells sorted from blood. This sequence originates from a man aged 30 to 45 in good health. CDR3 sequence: CASSLDGREQFF. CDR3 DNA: TGTGCCAGCAGCTTAGATGGCAGAGAGCAGTTCTTC.